This TCR beta chain originates from a study of cytomegalovirus exposure and HLA in healthy donors. Overall study results and limits: A list of 150 to 200 TCR beta chains associated with cytomegalovirus was given. In an earlier analysis, in some 500 donors, most V segments appeared productive either ~87% or ~30% of the time. When analyzed later, a missense DCLRE1C variant was found to be linked to TCR beta V- and J-gene trimming.

CDR3 length: 16 amino acids. The V and J ends lost 0 bases and 5 bases, in that order; junction bases with no gene match: 6. CDR1 and CDR2 from the germline V gene are SGHNT and YYREEE (reference sequence). Worth noting for this clone: Its specificity is unknown.

The PCR contained 60 Vbeta and 13 Jbeta primers. Using immunoSEQ multiplex PCR, the repertoire was profiled, and TCRdb retains in-frame clones only, with some absent. This repertoire shows about 140,000 clones, about 66% found once; its top ten account for 1.5% to 2%. Unrecorded immune exposure was likely among donors, who were nominally healthy when sampled. The rearrangement links TRBV5-4 to TRBJ2-2, with 8 bases lining up with TRBD2. The clonotype originates from a human donor in good health. Sequencing was done on a sample of PBMCs. This chain's CDR3 is CASSLVPGGGTGELFF. The CDR3 nucleotides read TGTGCCAGCAGCTTGGTTCCGGGAGGGGGGACCGGGGAGCTGTTTTTT.